This T cell receptor (beta chain) was captured by sequencing in a study of shared clonotypes between healthy human individuals (TCRdb year 2020). Background on the whole study: A few men and a couple of women, aged 18 to 49 years, made up the cohort. Per donor, three plates each were used for CD4 naive and CD4 memory, two for CD8 naive, and one for CD8 memory. The study deeply sequenced blood TCR repertoires of about 5 healthy adults to estimate repertoire size and the extent of clonotype sharing between individuals. To increase sequencing depth and limit assay-specific biases, TCR repertoire library preparation and sequencing were carried out by different laboratories using diverse techniques. Each donor's leukapheresis produced roughly between about 0.85 and 10 billion PBMCs. The research as a whole found: Even with the large sequencing depth, rarefaction of the sorted-subset datasets indicated that sequencing was incomplete. Because the study included a small number of donors, the genetic and exposure-history diversity represented was limited. Naive subsets generally had larger estimated clonotype richness than memory subsets. Pairwise subsampling indicated that sequencing depth was expected to affect the degree of clonotype sharing among donors. Across four donors, 4.5% to 6.5% of naive CD4, approximately 3.6% of naive CD8, 2.3% of memory CD4, and about 0.44% of memory CD8 clonotypes were shared. Sampling was limited to blood, and TCR repertoires in tissue likely differ from TCR repertoires in blood. Higher generation probabilities were observed for clonotypes shared by all four sorted-subset donors than for non-shared clonotypes.

CD8 naive samples were CD45RO-negative cells positively selected for CCR7, giving a CD45RA+CCR7+ population that excluded TemRA cells. The donors were healthy, HIV-negative adults with no recently reported acute infections or vaccinations. Every donor was a Caucasian adult living in Nashville, Tennessee, USA. After blood collection by leukapheresis, PBMCs were isolated using Ficoll-Histopaque density gradient centrifugation and then cryopreserved in the vapor phase of liquid nitrogen. Purity and quantity of every magnetically sorted T cell population were checked by analytical flow cytometry. Genomic DNA was isolated from each sorted fraction and quantified by UV absorbance on a Nanodrop 2000c. In the case of this clone: The antigen this receptor binds is unknown. No much larger clone is present one base from it, and per-base qualities are unavailable.

TCR CDR3 regions were amplified from genomic DNA by multiplex PCR using the deep immunoSEQ assay. Extracted genomic DNA from each cell subset was distributed evenly across all wells of several immunoSEQ 96-well plates, and each plate was treated as a replicate. For sorted subsets, roughly 200 ng genomic DNA, equal to 25,000 to 35,000 T cell genomes, was loaded into each replicate PCR. Purified libraries were quantified with a Qubit 3.0 fluorometer, sized on a Bioanalyzer 2100, and re-quantified with the KAPA Library Quantification kit. A separate single-read 150-cycle Illumina NextSeq 550 flow cell was used to sequence each immunoSEQ 96-well plate. The study's processing was this. Because the immunoSEQ output held only junctional sequences and lacked quality scores, the filtering could not match the filtering applied to full-length reads. To assign V/J genes and CDR3, sequences were annotated using PyIR, a Python wrapper for IgBLAST v1.9, with IMGT germline references. Reads with weak V/J assignments (E-value above 1e-6), missing CDR3, stop codons, out-of-frame junctions, or ambiguous translated residues were removed. V3J clonotypes were defined as sequences sharing an identical inferred V gene, J gene, and CDR3 amino acid sequence. The percentage overlap between two repertoires was calculated by dividing the number of shared unique clonotypes by the size of the smaller repertoire. RTK rarefaction, the Chao1 estimator, and Recon v2.1 estimates of unobserved clonotypes were used to assess repertoire richness. OLGA was used to compute generation probabilities for all TCRbeta clonotypes that the gDNA method yielded from a handful of donors. This is the immuneACCESS table as TCRdb keeps it, with only in-frame sequences that have V and J called. A part of the clones is gone; compared with another copy, unresolved V genes explain less than half, and the rest is unexplained. The V and J calls and clone size were taken over from that table, and D and trimming were inferred from the DNA. Present in this sample are about 2 million clones, 85% to 95% of which were seen just once. The top ten clones comprise 1.2% of the sample.

The CDR3 measures 14 amino acids from cysteine to phenylalanine. Only the CDR3 portion is preserved as DNA: 42 bases, with reading frame beginning at the first base. CDR1 and CDR2, looked up from the germline V gene (reference sequence), are LNHDA and SQIVND. The trim is 4 bases for V and 8 bases for J, with a gap of 15 bases between the germline ends. Input material: naive CD8+ T cells sorted from blood. The intended sense of this specimen's cell subset or site label: CD45RA+CCR7+. The origin of this receptor is a man younger than 35 in good health. In this chain, TRBV19 is recombined with TRBJ2-1; TRBD1 might be the D gene, on 5 matching bases. The CDR3: CASSTDSPFDEQFF. The bases are TGTGCCAGTAGTACCGACAGTCCCTTCGATGAGCAGTTCTTC.